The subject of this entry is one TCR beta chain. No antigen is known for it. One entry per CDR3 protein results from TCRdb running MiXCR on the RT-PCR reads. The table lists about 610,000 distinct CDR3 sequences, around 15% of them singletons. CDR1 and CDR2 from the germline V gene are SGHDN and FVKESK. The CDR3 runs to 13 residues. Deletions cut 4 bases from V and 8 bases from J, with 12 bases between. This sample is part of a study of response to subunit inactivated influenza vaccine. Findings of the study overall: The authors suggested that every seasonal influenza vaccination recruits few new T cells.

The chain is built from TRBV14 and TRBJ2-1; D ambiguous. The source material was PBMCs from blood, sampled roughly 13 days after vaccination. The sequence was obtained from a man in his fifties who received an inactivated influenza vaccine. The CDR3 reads CASSRITQDEQFF. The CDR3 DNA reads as TGTGCCAGCAGCCGAATCACTCAAGATGAGCAGTTCTTC.